This T cell receptor beta chain was sequenced in a study of shared clonotypes between healthy human individuals. Study details: Three CD4 naive, three CD4 memory, two CD8 naive and one CD8 memory plate were used per donor. General study findings and limits: Sampling used blood alone; tissue repertoires probably differ. Clonotypes not shared had lower generation probabilities than those common to all four donors.

Data came from immunoSEQ multiplex PCR; TCRdb stores just in-frame clones and leaves some out. Of about 590,000 clones in the sample, just under 97% are singletons; the top ten hold less than 0.13%. As regards this clone: Antigen unknown.

CD45RO-negative, CCR7-positively selected cells formed the naive CD8 fraction, excluding terminally differentiated effector memory CD45RA+ cells. Germline V gene sequence: CDR1 MDHEN, CDR2 SYDVKM. V was cut by 6 bases and J by 4 bases, with 16 bases left in between. The CDR3 runs to 14 residues. The source of this sequence is a woman aged 25 to 39 in good health. Source material: naive CD8+ T cells sorted from blood. The V and J genes are TRBV28 and TRBJ2-7, with D possibly TRBD1 on 6 matching bases. CDR3: CASRQVGTTYEQYF. The CDR3 DNA is TGTGCCAGCAGGCAGGTCGGGACAACGTACGAGCAGTACTTC. Complete variable domain (other parts from reference TRBV28 and TRBJ2-7): DVKVTQSSRYLVKRTGEKVFLECVQDMDHENMFWYRQDPGLGLRLIYFSYDVKMKEKGDIPEGYSVSREKKERFSLILESASTNQTSMYLCASRQVGTTYEQYFGPGTRLTVT.